The clone carrying this T cell receptor beta chain was seen only a few times. The antigen remains unidentified. This sample is part of a study of response to subunit inactivated influenza vaccine. Study-wide points: Few additional T cells are recruited per seasonal influenza vaccination, authors suggested.

TCRdb recomputed calls from the RT-PCR reads with MiXCR, one row per CDR3 protein. Altogether hundreds of thousands of distinct CDR3 sequences are present, approximately 13% being singletons, with the ten largest covering roughly 13%. Sequenced material: PBMCs from blood, taken 45 days after vaccination. The origin of this receptor is a man between 50 and 59 years old who received an inactivated influenza vaccine.

The CDR3 loop is CASSAGGVDTQYF. For the CDR3, the DNA is TGTGCCAGCAGCGCCGGAGGGGTCGATACGCAGTATTTT. The V gene is TRBV9, the J gene TRBJ2-3; weak D call: TRBD2 (6 bases). CDR3 size: 13 residues. V was shortened by 3 bases and J by 6 bases, with 11 bases between the two germline ends. The germline CDR1 and CDR2 sequences are SGDLS and YYNGEE. Drawing the rest from reference TRBV9 and TRBJ2-3, the complete variable domain is DSGVTQTPKHLITATGQRVTLRCSPRSGDLSVYWYQQSLDQGLQFLIQYYNGEERAKGNILERFSAQQFPDLHSELNLSSLELGDSALYFCASSAGGVDTQYFGPGTRLTVL.